These 17 T cell receptor beta chains originate from one sample sequenced in a study of human T cells and chemical hapten exposure. Indicated time point: patch test 3, about 24 weeks after DPC sensitization. The treatment is: therapeutic diphenylcyclopropenone sensitization with weekly scalp DPC. Each CDR3 protein gets one entry after TCRdb re-called the RACE reads with MiXCR. The table has 150,000 to 200,000 distinct CDR3 sequences, about 22% seen once. Sequencing was performed on whole blood, taken in connection with sensitization to the hapten diphenylcyclopropenone (DPC). These receptors all stem from a woman aged 40-49 years with alopecia areata. Some clones in this sample may be carry-over from other donors' samples.

V gene TRBV5-6 combines with J gene TRBJ1-4; possible D gene TRBD1, 5 bases. Trimming left V 5 bases short and J 3 bases short, with 17 bases between. The germline V gene encodes CDR1 SGHDT and CDR2 YYEEEE. This CDR3 comprises 16 residues. Here the CDR3 reads CASRSPFGAANEKLFF. The DNA of the CDR3 is TGTGCCAGCAGGTCCCCTTTTGGGGCCGCTAATGAAAAACTGTTTTTT.

This clonotype was recorded a few times. This chain uses TRBV20-1 with TRBJ2-2, with D possibly called TRBD1 or TRBD2 (6 bases each). V lost 0 bases and J lost 7, with 12 bases in between. CDR1 DFQATT and CDR2 SNEGSKA come from the germline V gene (reference sequence). The CDR3 is 14 amino acids. The CDR3 region has the DNA TGCAGTGCTAGAGATCGGGCGGGACACGGGGAGCTGTTTTTT. It translates to CSARDRAGHGELFF.

This clonotype was found a few times. The V call is TRBV7-2, the J call TRBJ1-2; 10 bases map to TRBD1. CDR1 is SGHTA, CDR2 FQGNSA, per germline. The V gene end was trimmed by 6 bases and the J gene end by 4 bases; junction bases not matched to a gene: 2. The CDR3 spans 13 residues. The CDR3 protein is CASRRTGGYGYTF. CDR3 coding DNA: TGTGCCAGCAGGCGGACAGGGGGCTATGGCTACACCTTC.

This clonotype was counted many times. The V and J genes are TRBV9 and TRBJ2-2; possible D gene TRBD2, 5 bases. Trimming removed 0 bases from V and 6 bases from J, with 6 bases in between. The CDR3 totals 13 residues. Per the germline V gene, CDR1 is SGDLS and CDR2 is YYNGEE. DNA for the CDR3: TGTGCCAGCAGCGTAGACGGGGCCGGGGAGCTGTTTTTT. Translated, it gives CASSVDGAGELFF.

This chain uses TRBV10-2 with TRBJ2-3; TRBD2 is a possible D gene (7 bases). This CDR3 has 15 amino acids. Deletions cut 8 bases from V and 7 bases from J, with 22 bases between. Germline CDR1 and CDR2: WSHSY and SAAADI. This chain's CDR3 is CASPKGEGPGNTQYF. CDR3 DNA: TGCGCCAGCCCGAAGGGGGAGGGCCCTGGGAATACGCAGTATTTT.

The chain combines TRBV28 with TRBJ2-6, with 8 bases lining up with TRBD2. This CDR3 is 17 amino acids long. Per the germline V gene, CDR1 is MDHEN and CDR2 is SYDVKM. J gave up 0 bases and V 7 bases, and 8 bases lay outside the gene matches. The CDR3 nucleotides read TGTGCCAGCACTCCACGGGAGGGGATCTCTGGGGCCAACGTCCTGACTTTC. It yields the protein CASTPREGISGANVLTF.

This clonotype was observed at least ten times. The genes are TRBV11-2 and TRBJ1-4; TRBD1 matches at 7 bases. In germline, CDR1 is SGHAT, CDR2 FQNNGV. V lost 4 bases to trimming and J lost 8 bases; unmatched junction nucleotides: 13. This CDR3 has 16 amino acids. Here the CDR3 DNA reads TGTGCCAGCAGCTCATTAGTTCGACAGGGTGGCGAAAAACTGTTTTTT. Translating gives CASSSLVRQGGEKLFF.

The chain links TRBV6-2 or TRBV6-3 to TRBJ2-1; possibly TRBD2 for D (5 bases). With 6 bases removed from V and 2 bases from J, the gap between germline ends came to 17 bases. From germline, CDR1 is MNHEY and CDR2 SVGEGT. The CDR3 runs 16 residues. The CDR3 loop is CASSPLASAPYNEQFF. CDR3 DNA: TGTGCCAGCAGCCCGCTAGCCTCGGCCCCCTACAATGAGCAGTTCTTC.

The chain links TRBV21-1 to TRBJ2-3; the D call TRBD1 from the table was never checked on the DNA. TRBV21-1 constitutes a pseudogene. The CDR3 totals 18 residues. This CDR3 reads CASSLHLNRGTGSAVQYF. DNA for the CDR3: TGTGCCAGCAGCCTTCATCTTAACAGGGGAACCGGCTCTGCCGTGCAGTATTTT.

Only a few counts were recorded for this clonotype. The V and J genes are TRBV12-3 or TRBV12-4 and TRBJ1-2, with TRBD1 as a possible D gene (6 bases). Between the trimmed V and J ends, which lost 8 bases and 2 bases, there was a span of 9 bases. This CDR3 comprises 12 residues. The CDR3 DNA is TGTGCCAGCGACAGGATCAACTATGGCTACACCTTC. It specifies CASDRINYGYTF.

This clonotype was seen more than once but under ten times. Here the CDR3 DNA reads TGTGCCAGCAGCTTATCGGCCTTCACAGATACGCAGTATTTT. Protein: CASSLSAFTDTQYF. The rearrangement joins TRBV7-2 to TRBJ2-3; no clear D. Per germline, CDR1 SGHTA and CDR2 FQGNSA. Deletions cut 2 bases from V and 2 bases from J, with 8 bases between. This CDR3 is built from 14 residues.

The CDR3 loop is CATRSPSDEQYF. CDR3 coding DNA: TGTGCCACCAGGTCCCCGTCCGACGAGCAGTACTTC. The chain uses TRBV24-1 and TRBJ2-7; no firm D call. Germline CDR1 reads KGHDR; CDR2 reads SFDVKD. The CDR3 spans 12 residues. Trimming took off 7 bases at V and 5 bases at J, with 11 bases between the two ends.

CDR3 residues: CASSRARNSNSPLHF. The CDR3 coding sequence is TGTGCCAGCTCACGGGCCAGAAACTCTAATTCACCCCTCCACTTT. This chain joins TRBV18 and TRBJ1-6; D is ambiguous. Looked up from germline, CDR1 is KGHSH and CDR2 is LQKENI. V shed 4 bases and J shed 6 bases, with 13 bases lying between them. The CDR3 runs 15 residues.

This clonotype was seen a handful of times. This chain uses TRBV9 with TRBJ2-2, with 9 bases aligning to TRBD1. Germline V gene data show CDR1 as SGDLS and CDR2 as YYNGEE. Trimming removed 4 bases from V and 4 bases from J; junction bases left unmatched: 8. This CDR3 has 16 amino acids. The CDR3 DNA reads TGTGCCAGCAGCCCCCGACAGGGGGGGGGCACCGGGGAGCTGTTTTTT. Its translation: CASSPRQGGGTGELFF.

This chain uses TRBV28 with TRBJ2-1, with 10 positions matching TRBD2. Germline CDR1 is MDHEN and CDR2 is SYDVKM. The CDR3 is made up of 16 amino acids. V lost 3 bases, J lost 4 bases, and 6 bases stayed unmatched. The CDR3 here is CASSFMGLARYNEQFF. Here the CDR3 DNA reads TGTGCCAGCAGTTTTATGGGACTAGCGAGATACAATGAGCAGTTCTTC.

The rearrangement links TRBV20-1 to TRBJ2-7; 9 bases align to TRBD2. The CDR3 has 12 residues. V was pared by 5 bases and J by 6 bases, with 5 bases of the junction left unmatched. Germline-derived CDR1 and CDR2 are DFQATT and SNEGSKA (reference sequence). The CDR3 coding sequence is TGCAGTGCTGGGACTAGCCCGGCCGAGCAGTACTTC. Its protein is CSAGTSPAEQYF.

The table lists this clonotype with a few counts. The chain carries TRBV29-1 and TRBJ1-1; D not certain. Germline V CDR1 and CDR2: SQVTM, ANQGSEA. The CDR3 consists of 13 residues. V was pared by 1 base and J by 4 bases, with 10 bases between. The CDR3 protein is CSVEGRLGTEAFF. DNA for the CDR3: TGCAGCGTTGAAGGCCGTCTGGGCACTGAAGCTTTCTTT.